The T cell receptor beta chain described here comes from a study of cytomegalovirus exposure and HLA in healthy donors. Study in general: Genotyping showed approximately 81% of almost 400 donors falling in the Caucasian-associated ancestry cluster. Study-wide points: On later analysis, the bulk of CMV-associated TCR beta chains appeared to be HLA-restricted. Listed as cytomegalovirus-associated were 150 or so TCR beta chains. Productive rates of about 90% or about 30% were seen for most TCR beta V segments in an earlier analysis.

PCR employed 60 Vbeta and 13 Jbeta primers. Data came from immunoSEQ multiplex PCR; TCRdb stores just in-frame clones and leaves some out. The sample holds 150,000 to 200,000 clones, around 75% seen once. Remarks on this clone: Its antigen is currently unknown.

The germline CDR1 and CDR2 sequences are SGHDT and YYEEEE. This CDR3 has 16 residues. Trimming took 4 bases from V and 2 from J; bases not matched to a gene: 4. The chain uses TRBV5-6 and TRBJ2-2, with 11 bases matching TRBD2. The TCR was taken from a female donor in good health and CMV-seronegative. Sequenced material: PBMCs. DNA for the CDR3: TGTGCCAGCAGCCCTACTAGCGGGGGAAACACCGGGGAGCTGTTTTTT. This codes for CASSPTSGGNTGELFF.